The 7 T cell receptor beta chains given below trace back to one sample, sequenced in a study of Graves' ophthalmopathy and Graves' hyperthyroidism. The authors amplified TCR beta CDR3 regions, and they did so from RNA transcripts for repertoire sequencing. The workflow started with a first-round RT-PCR run with HTBI primers and then moved on to a second-round multiplex PCR. TCRdb used MiXCR to reprocess the multiplex PCR reads, holding one entry per CDR3 protein. The table includes 400,000 to 500,000 distinct CDR3 sequences, 20% to 25% detected once. Sequenced sample: peripheral blood. The source of these receptors is a woman between 18 and 29 years old with stable Graves' hyperthyroidism.

The table lists this clonotype with many counts. The chain is built from TRBV5-1 and TRBJ1-2; 10 nucleotides agree with TRBD1. The CDR3 runs to 15 residues. Germline CDR1 is SGHRS and CDR2 is YFSETQ. Unmatched junction bases numbered 6, after V lost 1 base and J lost 6 bases. The CDR3 DNA reads as TGCGCCAGCAGCTTGTTCGGGACAGGGGAAGATGGCTACACCTTC. Its protein product is CASSLFGTGEDGYTF.

This clonotype was counted at least ten times. The chain is built from TRBV30 and TRBJ2-7; D unclear. The V end was cut by 0 bases, the J end by 4 bases, with 4 bases between. The CDR3 is made up of 11 amino acids. CDR1 and CDR2 (germline): GTSNPN, SVGIG (reference sequence). This CDR3 is CAWSVGYEQYF. CDR3 nucleotide sequence: TGTGCCTGGAGTGTTGGGTACGAGCAGTACTTC.

This clonotype was observed many times. V usage is TRBV5-8 and J usage is TRBJ1-2; D might be TRBD1 (5 bases). This CDR3 spans 14 amino acids. Germline CDR1 is SGHTS and CDR2 is YDEGEE. V was pared by 5 bases and J by 4 bases, with 15 bases between. In nucleotides, the CDR3 is TGTGCCAGCAGTTGGACACAACCATTCTATGGCTACACCTTC. Translation: CASSWTQPFYGYTF. Complete variable domain (other parts from reference TRBV5-8 and TRBJ1-2): EAGVTQSPTHLIKTRGQQATLRCSPISGHTSVYWYQQALGLGLQFLLWYDEGEERNRGNFPPRFSGRQFPNYSSELNVNALELEDSALYLCASSWTQPFYGYTFGSGTRLTVV.

This clonotype occurred many times. The chain is built from TRBV20-1 and TRBJ1-6; D uncertain. CDR3 length equals 17 residues. Germline CDR1 and CDR2: DFQATT and SNEGSKA (reference sequence). Trimming pared 3 bases from V and 4 bases from J, leaving 19 bases between. The chain's CDR3 is CSARGGAGSEYNSPLHF. CDR3 coding DNA: TGCAGTGCTAGGGGTGGCGCGGGCAGCGAGTATAATTCACCCCTCCACTTT.

The chain combines TRBV2 with TRBJ2-4; perhaps TRBD2 as D (5 bases). Germline CDR1 and CDR2: SNHLY and FYNNEI. V gave up 1 base and J gave up 0 bases, with 10 bases separating them. CDR3 length equals 16 residues. CDR3 in amino acids: CASSEGGLLAKNIQYF. The DNA for the CDR3 is TGTGCCAGCAGTGAAGGAGGACTTTTAGCCAAAAACATTCAGTACTTC.

This clonotype was observed at least ten times. This chain uses TRBV6-2 or TRBV6-3 with TRBJ1-2, with 7 bases fitting TRBD1. The CDR3 extends over 15 amino acids. V trimming: 5 bases; J trimming: 4 bases; junction bases outside the gene matches: 10. CDR1 is MNHEY and CDR2 is SVGEGT in the germline V gene. The CDR3 DNA sequence: TGTGCCAGCAGTCAACCTACAGGGGTTTCCTATGGCTACACCTTC. Encoded protein: CASSQPTGVSYGYTF.

This clonotype has at least ten counts. This chain connects TRBV12-3 or TRBV12-4 to TRBJ2-7; either TRBD1 or TRBD2 may fit D (5 bases each). V was shortened by 3 bases and J by 7 bases, with 13 bases between the two germline ends. CDR3 length: 13 residues. CDR3 bases: TGTGCCAGCAGTTTTTGGGGCGGAGGAGAGCAGTACTTC. Translated: CASSFWGGGEQYF.